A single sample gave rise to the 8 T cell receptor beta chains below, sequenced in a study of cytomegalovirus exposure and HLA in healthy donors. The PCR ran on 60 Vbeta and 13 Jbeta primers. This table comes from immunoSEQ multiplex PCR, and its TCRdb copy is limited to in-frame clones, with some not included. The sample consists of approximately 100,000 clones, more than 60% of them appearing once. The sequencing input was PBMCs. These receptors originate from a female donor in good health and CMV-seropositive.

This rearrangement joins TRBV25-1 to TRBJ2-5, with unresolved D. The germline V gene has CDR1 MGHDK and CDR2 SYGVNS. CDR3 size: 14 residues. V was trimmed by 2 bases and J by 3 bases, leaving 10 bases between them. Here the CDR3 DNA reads TGTGCCAGCAGTGAAACCCTCCAGGAAGAGACCCAGTACTTC. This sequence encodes CASSETLQEETQYF. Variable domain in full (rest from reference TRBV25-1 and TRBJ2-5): EADIYQTPRYLVIGTGKKITLECSQTMGHDKMYWYQQDPGMELHLIHYSYGVNSTEKGDLSSESTVSRIRTEHFPLTLESARPSHTSQYLCASSETLQEETQYFGPGTRLLVL.

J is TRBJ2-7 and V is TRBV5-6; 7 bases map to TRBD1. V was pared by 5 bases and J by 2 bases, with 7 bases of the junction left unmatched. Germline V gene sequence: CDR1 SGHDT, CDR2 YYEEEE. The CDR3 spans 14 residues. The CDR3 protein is CASSTSGGAYEQYF. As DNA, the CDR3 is TGTGCCAGCAGTACCTCAGGGGGAGCCTACGAGCAGTACTTC.

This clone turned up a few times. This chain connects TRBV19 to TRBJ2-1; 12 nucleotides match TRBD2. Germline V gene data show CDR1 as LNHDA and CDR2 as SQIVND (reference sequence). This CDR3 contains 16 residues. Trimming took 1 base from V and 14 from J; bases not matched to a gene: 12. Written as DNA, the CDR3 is TGTGCCAGTAGTATAGGGAGGTCTAGCGGGAGGGCCGTAAAGTTCTTC. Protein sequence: CASSIGRSSGRAVKFF.

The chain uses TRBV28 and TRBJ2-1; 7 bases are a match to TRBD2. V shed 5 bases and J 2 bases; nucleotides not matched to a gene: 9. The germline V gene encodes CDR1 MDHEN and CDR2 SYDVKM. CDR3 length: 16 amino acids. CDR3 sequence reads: CASSPSSLAAYNEQFF. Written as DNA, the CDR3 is TGTGCCAGCAGTCCCAGTAGTCTAGCGGCCTACAATGAGCAGTTCTTC.

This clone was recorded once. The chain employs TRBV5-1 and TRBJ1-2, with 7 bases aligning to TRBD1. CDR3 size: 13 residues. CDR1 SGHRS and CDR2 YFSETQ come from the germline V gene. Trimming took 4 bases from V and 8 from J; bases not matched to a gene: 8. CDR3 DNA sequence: TGCGCCAGCAGCCTCCGGGACAGAGACGGCTACACCTTC. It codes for CASSLRDRDGYTF.

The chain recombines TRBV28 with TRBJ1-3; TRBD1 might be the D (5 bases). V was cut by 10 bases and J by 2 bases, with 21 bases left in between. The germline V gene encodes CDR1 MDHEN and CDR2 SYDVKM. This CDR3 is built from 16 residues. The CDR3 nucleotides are TGTGCCACCGCAGTTTGGTCGGCAGGGCCTGGAAACACCATATATTTT. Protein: CATAVWSAGPGNTIYF.

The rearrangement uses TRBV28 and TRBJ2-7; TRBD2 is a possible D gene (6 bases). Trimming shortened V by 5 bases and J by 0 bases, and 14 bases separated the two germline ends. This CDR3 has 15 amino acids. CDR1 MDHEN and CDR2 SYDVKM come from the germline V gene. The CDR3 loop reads CASSKTGTVSYEQYF. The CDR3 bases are TGTGCCAGCAGTAAAACCGGGACTGTCTCCTACGAGCAGTACTTC.

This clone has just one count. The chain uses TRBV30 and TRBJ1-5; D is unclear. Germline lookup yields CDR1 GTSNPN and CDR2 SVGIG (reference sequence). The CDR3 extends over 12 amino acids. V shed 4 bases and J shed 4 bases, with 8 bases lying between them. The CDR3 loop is CAWNLMNQPQHF. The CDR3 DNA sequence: TGTGCCTGGAATCTTATGAATCAGCCCCAGCATTTT.